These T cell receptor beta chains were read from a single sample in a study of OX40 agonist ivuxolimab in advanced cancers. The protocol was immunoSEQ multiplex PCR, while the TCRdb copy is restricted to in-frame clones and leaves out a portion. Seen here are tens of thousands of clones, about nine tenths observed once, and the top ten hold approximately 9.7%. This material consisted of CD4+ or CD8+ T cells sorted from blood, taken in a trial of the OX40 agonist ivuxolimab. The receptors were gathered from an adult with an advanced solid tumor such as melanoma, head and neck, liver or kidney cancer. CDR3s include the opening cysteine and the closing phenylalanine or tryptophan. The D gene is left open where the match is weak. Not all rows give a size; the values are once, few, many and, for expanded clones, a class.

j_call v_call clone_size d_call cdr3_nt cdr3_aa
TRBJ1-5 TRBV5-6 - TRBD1 TGTGCCAGCAGCCAAGGGACAGGGCGCAATCAGCCCCAGCATTTT CASSQGTGRNQPQHF
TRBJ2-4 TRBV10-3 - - TGTGCCATCAGTGAGGCGGCAGGGGTTGCCAAAAACATTCAGTACTTC CAISEAAGVAKNIQYF
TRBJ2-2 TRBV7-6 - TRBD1 TGTGCCAGCAGCTTCCAGGGGGACACCGGGGAGCTGTTTTTT CASSFQGDTGELFF
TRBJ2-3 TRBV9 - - TGTGCCAGCAGCGTAGAAGGCGGACCAGATACGCAGTATTTT CASSVEGGPDTQYF
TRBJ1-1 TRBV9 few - TGTGCCAGCAGCGTAGCTTGGCAGGGAGGGGAAGCTTTCTTT CASSVAWQGGEAFF
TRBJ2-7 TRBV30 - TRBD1 TGTGCCTGGACCCGGGGAGGACAGGGCGACGAGCAGTACTTC CAWTRGGQGDEQYF
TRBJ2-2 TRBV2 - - TGTGCCAGCAGCCTACAGGGCCCGGACACCGGGGAGCTGTTTTTT CASSLQGPDTGELFF
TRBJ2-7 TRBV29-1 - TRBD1 TGCAGCGTTGAGGGACAGGCCCCCTACGAGCAGTACTTC CSVEGQAPYEQYF
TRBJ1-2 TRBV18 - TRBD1 TGTGCCAGCTCTACCATCCGGGACAGGGGGCTCCGAAATGGCTACACCTTC CASSTIRDRGLRNGYTF
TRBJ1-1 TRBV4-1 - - TGCGCCAGCAGCCACCTTGACTTGAACACTGAAGCTTTCTTT CASSHLDLNTEAFF
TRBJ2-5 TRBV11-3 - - TGTGCCAGCGCCGAGGACCAGGGGCGAGAGACCCAGTACTTC CASAEDQGRETQYF
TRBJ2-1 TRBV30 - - TGTGCCTGGAGTGTAAACAGCGGAGACTACAATGAGCAGTTCTTC CAWSVNSGDYNEQFF
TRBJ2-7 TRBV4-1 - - TGCGCCAGCAGCCCCGGTGCTCCGCCATTCTACGAGCAGTACTTC CASSPGAPPFYEQYF
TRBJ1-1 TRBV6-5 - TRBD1 TGTGCCAGCAGCGGGACAGGTTTTTCTGAAGCTTTCTTT CASSGTGFSEAFF
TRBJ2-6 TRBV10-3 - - TGTGCCATCAACCCGGGCATCTCTGGGGCCAACGTCCTGACTTTC CAINPGISGANVLTF
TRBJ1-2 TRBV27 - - TGTGCCAGCCGACACAGGGATGGCTACACCTTC CASRHRDGYTF
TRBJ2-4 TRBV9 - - TGTGCCAGCAGCGTAGGTGTGGGGGCTCTGCAAAACATTCAGTACTTC CASSVGVGALQNIQYF